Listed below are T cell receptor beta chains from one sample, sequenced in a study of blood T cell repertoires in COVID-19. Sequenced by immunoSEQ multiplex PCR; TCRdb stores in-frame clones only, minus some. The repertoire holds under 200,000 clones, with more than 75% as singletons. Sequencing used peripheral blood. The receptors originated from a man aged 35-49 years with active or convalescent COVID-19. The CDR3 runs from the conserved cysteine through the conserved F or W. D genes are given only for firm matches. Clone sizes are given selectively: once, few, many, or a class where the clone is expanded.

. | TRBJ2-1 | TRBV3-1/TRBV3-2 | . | TGTGCCAGCAGCCAAGATCTAGGAGGGAGTGATGAGCAGTTCTTC | CASSQDLGGSDEQFF
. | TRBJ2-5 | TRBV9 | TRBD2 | TGTGCCAGCAGCCCCCCCGGGACTAGCGGGGGCCAAGAGACCCAGTACTTC | CASSPPGTSGGQETQYF
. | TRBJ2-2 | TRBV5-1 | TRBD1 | TGCGCCAGCAGCTTGGATGTCAGGGGGCTCGCCGGGGAGCTGTTTTTT | CASSLDVRGLAGELFF
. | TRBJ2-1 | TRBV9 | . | TGTGCCAGCAACGCCTTCCCTGTCCCCGAGACTCCGTACAATGAGCAGTTCTTC | CASNAFPVPETPYNEQFF
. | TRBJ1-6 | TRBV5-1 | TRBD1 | TGCGCCAGCAGCCTTGGACAGGCGAGGATGAATTCACCCCTCCACTTT | CASSLGQARMNSPLHF
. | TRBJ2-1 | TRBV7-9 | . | TGTGCCAGCAGCCCGAGGGGGAGAGAGAACAATGAGCAGTTCTTC | CASSPRGRENNEQFF
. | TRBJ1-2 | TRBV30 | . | TGTGCCTGGAGTCTTCGGGGGGCCCGTTTTGGTGGCTACACCTTC | CAWSLRGARFGGYTF
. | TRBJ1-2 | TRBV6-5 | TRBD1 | TGTGCCAGCAGTCCAGGGGGCGCCTATGGCTACACCTTC | CASSPGGAYGYTF
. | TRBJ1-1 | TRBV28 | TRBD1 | TGTGCCAGTCTAGGACAGGGGGTCACTGAAGCTTTCTTT | CASLGQGVTEAFF
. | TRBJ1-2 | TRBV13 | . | TGTGCCAGCAGCGGAAATGGAAAGGGGGACCCAAACTATGGCTACACCTTC | CASSGNGKGDPNYGYTF
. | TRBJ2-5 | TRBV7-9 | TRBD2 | TGTGCCAGCAGCTTACCAGCGGGGGGGCGAGGAGAGACCCAGTACTTC | CASSLPAGGRGETQYF
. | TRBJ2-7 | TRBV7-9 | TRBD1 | TGTGCCAGCAGCTCCGGGACAGGGACCTACGAGCAGTACTTC | CASSSGTGTYEQYF
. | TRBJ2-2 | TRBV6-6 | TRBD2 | TGTGCCAGCAGTTCCCGTAGGGAGGGGAACACCGGGGAGCTGTTTTTT | CASSSRREGNTGELFF
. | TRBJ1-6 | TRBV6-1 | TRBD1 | TGTGCCAGCAGTGCAGGACAGGGGAGCTCCTATAATTCACCCCTCCACTTT | CASSAGQGSSYNSPLHF
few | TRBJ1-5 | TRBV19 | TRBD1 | TGTGCCAGTAGTACCCCGTCAGCGACAGGGGTGGGCAATCAGCCCCAGCATTTT | CASSTPSATGVGNQPQHF
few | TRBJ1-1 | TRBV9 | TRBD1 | TGTGCCAGCAGCGCCGGGACAGGGGGAACGAACACTGAAGCTTTCTTT | CASSAGTGGTNTEAFF
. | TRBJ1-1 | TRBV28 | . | TGTGCCAGCAATGACCCTCGGAGGGCTTTCTTT | CASNDPRRAFF
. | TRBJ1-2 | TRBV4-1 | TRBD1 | TGCGCCAGCAGCCAAGAAGGGGGACAGGGCTACACCTTC | CASSQEGGQGYTF
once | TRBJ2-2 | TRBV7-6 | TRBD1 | TGTGCCAGCAGCTTAGTTGAGAGGGACAGGGCGGCCGGGGAGCTGTTTTTT | CASSLVERDRAAGELFF
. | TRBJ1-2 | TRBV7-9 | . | TGTGCCAGCAGCCGGGAGTTAGACTCTCCTCACTATGGCTACACCTTC | CASSRELDSPHYGYTF
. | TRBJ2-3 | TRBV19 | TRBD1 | TGTGCCAGTAGTATAATGGGACAGGGGGCTTTCTCAGATACGCAGTATTTT | CASSIMGQGAFSDTQYF
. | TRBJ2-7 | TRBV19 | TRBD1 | TGTGCCAGTAGTGCCCCGGGACAGCTCTACGAGCAGTACTTC | CASSAPGQLYEQYF